Detailed here is one T cell receptor (beta chain). Measured with immunoSEQ multiplex PCR; TCRdb has only the in-frame clones, and not every one. This sample carries 110,000 or so clones, about 94% of them seen once, and the ten largest clones take roughly 0.66%. The entry originates in a study of cytomegalovirus exposure and HLA in healthy donors. The receptor comes from a woman younger than 35 in good health and CMV-seronegative. The specimen sequenced was PBMCs.

CDR3 amino acids: CASSRQAQETQYF. CDR3 coding DNA: TGTGCCAGCAGCCGACAGGCGCAAGAGACCCAGTACTTC. This chain links TRBV27 with TRBJ2-5, with D maybe TRBD1 (6 bases). V shed 6 bases and J shed 2 bases, with 10 bases lying between them. CDR1 MNHEY and CDR2 SMNVEV come from the germline V gene (reference sequence). This CDR3 spans 13 amino acids.